The rows below give T cell receptor beta chains drawn from one sample of a study of OX40 agonist ivuxolimab in advanced cancers. The table came from immunoSEQ multiplex PCR; TCRdb's copy has only in-frame clones and leaves some out. The table shows about 17,000 clones, with approximately 85% occurring only once. Sequencing used CD4+ or CD8+ T cells sorted from blood, obtained in a trial of the OX40 agonist ivuxolimab. Receptor source: an adult with an advanced solid tumor such as melanoma, head and neck, liver or kidney cancer. The CDR3 runs from the conserved cysteine through the conserved F or W. D genes are given only for firm matches. Rows may omit the clone size; those that give it use once, few, many or a size class.

>NA|NA|TRBJ1-2|TRBV11-2
TGTGCCAGCAGCTCCCCCCGGTTGGGCTATGGCTACACCTTC
CASSSPRLGYGYTF
>TRBD2|medium-sized|TRBJ2-1|TRBV30
TGTGCCTGGAGTCCGAGGGAGCCAAAGCGGGGATCCTACAATGAGCAGTTCTTC
CAWSPREPKRGSYNEQFF
>NA|NA|TRBJ2-1|TRBV4-3
TGCGCCAGCAGCCCCCGGGACTTTGTCCATGAGCAGTTCTTC
CASSPRDFVHEQFF
>NA|medium-sized|TRBJ1-1|TRBV5-6
TGTGCCAGCAGCTCCCTTCAGGTTACACCAGGCCAAGCTTTCTTT
CASSSLQVTPGQAFF
>NA|NA|TRBJ1-1|TRBV4-3
TGCGCCAGCAGCCAAGATCGGGGGATGAACACTGAAGCTTTCTTT
CASSQDRGMNTEAFF
>TRBD2|NA|TRBJ2-5|TRBV27
TGTGCCAGCAGTCCCGGACTAGCGGGGTTACAAGAGACCCAGTACTTC
CASSPGLAGLQETQYF
>TRBD2|NA|TRBJ2-7|TRBV5-1
TGCGCCAGCAGCTTGAGCGGGAGCGGGGACTACGAGCAGTACTTC
CASSLSGSGDYEQYF
>TRBD2|once|TRBJ2-5|TRBV7-8
TGTGCCAGCAGCTTAGTTTTTACTAGCGGGAGGCAGGGGACCCAGTACTTC
CASSLVFTSGRQGTQYF
>NA|NA|TRBJ1-2|TRBV6-1
TGTGCCAGCAGTGAACTGGGTAACTATGGCTACACCTTC
CASSELGNYGYTF
>TRBD2|NA|TRBJ2-7|TRBV11-3
TGTGCCAGCAGCTTAGATCGTCTAGCGGCATCTTACGAGCAGTACTTC
CASSLDRLAASYEQYF
>NA|NA|TRBJ2-5|TRBV7-6
TGTGCCAGCAGCACCACGGCATTTGGCGAGACCCAGTACTTC
CASSTTAFGETQYF
>NA|NA|TRBJ2-2|TRBV4-1
TGCGCCAGCAGCCAGATCGAGAACACCGGGGAGCTGTTTTTT
CASSQIENTGELFF
>NA|NA|TRBJ2-7|TRBV30
TGTGCCTGGAGTGAGGATAGGAGCTACGAGCAGTACTTC
CAWSEDRSYEQYF
>NA|NA|TRBJ2-1|TRBV28
TGTGCCAGCAGTCCCTACTTGGATGGGAACAATGAGCAGTTCTTC
CASSPYLDGNNEQFF
>TRBD1|NA|TRBJ2-1|TRBV27
TGTGCCAGCAGTTATGGACAGGAACCCTACAATGAGCAGTTCTTC
CASSYGQEPYNEQFF
>NA|NA|TRBJ2-7|TRBV4-3
TGCGCCAGCAGCCAAGTTTCCCAGGCCGAAAGGCCCTACGAGCAGTACTTC
CASSQVSQAERPYEQYF
>TRBD2|NA|TRBJ2-6|TRBV5-1
TGCGCCAGCAGCTTGTGGGCCAGCGGGAGTCTAGCTGGGGCCAACGTCCTGACTTTC
CASSLWASGSLAGANVLTF
>TRBD2|NA|TRBJ2-7|TRBV4-1
TGCGCCAGCAGCCCAAAGCGGGAGGGCCCCTACGAGCAGTACTTC
CASSPKREGPYEQYF
>NA|NA|TRBJ1-1|TRBV19
TGTGCCAGTAGTTACGGGCCCGAAGCTTTCTTT
CASSYGPEAFF
>TRBD2|NA|TRBJ2-5|TRBV2
TGTGCCAGCAGTGATGGGCTAGCGGGATTGGAGACCCAGTACTTC
CASSDGLAGLETQYF
>NA|NA|TRBJ2-1|TRBV6-5
TGTGCCAGCAGTACCCTGAGTTCCCCCTACGAGCAGTTCTTC
CASSTLSSPYEQFF
>NA|NA|TRBJ1-1|TRBV25-1
TGTGCCAGCAGCTTTTTCGACTGGAACACTGAAGCTTTCTTT
CASSFFDWNTEAFF
>TRBD1|NA|TRBJ1-1|TRBV29-1
TGCAGCGTTGAAAGGGACAGGGTCATGAACACTGAAGCTTTCTTT
CSVERDRVMNTEAFF
>NA|NA|TRBJ1-1|TRBV4-1
TGCGCCAGCAGCCAAGAAAGTAGTCAGAACACTGAAGCTTTCTTT
CASSQESSQNTEAFF
>TRBD2|NA|TRBJ2-2|TRBV6-5
TGTGCCAGCAGTTTAACTAGCGGGAACACCGGGGAGCTGTTTTTT
CASSLTSGNTGELFF
>NA|NA|TRBJ1-1|TRBV7-6
TGTGCCAGCAGCTTAGCGGGCGGTGAAGCTTTCTTT
CASSLAGGEAFF
>NA|NA|TRBJ1-1|TRBV19
TGTGCCAGTAGTATTGGTAGGGGCCTGAACACTGAAGCTTTCTTT
CASSIGRGLNTEAFF
>NA|once|TRBJ2-3|TRBV9
TGTGCCAGCAGCGTAGACCCGCCGGAGAGGGTGGTGCGAGATACGCAGTATTTT
CASSVDPPERVVRDTQYF
>NA|medium-sized|TRBJ1-1|TRBV19
TGTGCCAGTAGTATAAGGAACACTGAAGCTTTCTTT
CASSIRNTEAFF
>NA|NA|TRBJ1-1|TRBV4-1
TGCGCCAGCAGCCAAGAGGAGTCAGGGCGCACTGAAGCTTTCTTT
CASSQEESGRTEAFF
>TRBD1|few|TRBJ2-6|TRBV28
TGTGCCAGTAGAAGGACAGGACTCTCTGGGGCCAACGTCCTGACTTTC
CASRRTGLSGANVLTF
>TRBD2|NA|TRBJ2-7|TRBV5-1
TGCGCCAGCAGTCCGACTAGCGGGGCCCCCTACGAGCAGTACTTC
CASSPTSGAPYEQYF
>NA|large|TRBJ2-7|TRBV27
TGTGCCAGCAGCACTGGTGGGGCCACGGGCTCCTACGAGCAGTACTTC
CASSTGGATGSYEQYF
>NA|NA|TRBJ1-1|TRBV6-6
TGTGCCATCTTGCGGGCCTCGAACACTGAAGCTTTCTTT
CAILRASNTEAFF
>NA|NA|TRBJ1-5|TRBV6-6
TGTGCCAGCAGTTACACTCAGACGGGCCAGCCCCAGCATTTT
CASSYTQTGQPQHF
>NA|NA|TRBJ2-6|TRBV11-2
TGTGCCGACTCCGAGGGGGCCAACGTCCTGACTTTC
CADSEGANVLTF
>NA|NA|TRBJ2-1|TRBV5-6
TGTGCCAGCAGCTTGGCCGTGGGAAATGAACAGTTCTTC
CASSLAVGNEQFF
>NA|NA|TRBJ2-1|TRBV14
TGTGCCAGCAGCCCCATGGGACGAGCAGGTTACAATGAGCAGTTCTTC
CASSPMGRAGYNEQFF
>NA|NA|TRBJ2-5|TRBV9
TGTGCCAGCACCCCGACCGAGACCCAGTACTTC
CASTPTETQYF
>NA|once|TRBJ1-1|TRBV30
TGTGCCTGGAGTCCGGCGGGTGAAGCTTTCTTT
CAWSPAGEAFF
>NA|NA|TRBJ1-5|TRBV9
TGTGCCAGCAGCGTAGATCCGGGAGATGGTCAGCCCCAGCATTTT
CASSVDPGDGQPQHF
>NA|NA|TRBJ1-2|TRBV9
TGTGCCAGCAGCGTAGGACAGTCCTATGGCTACACCTTC
CASSVGQSYGYTF
>NA|once|TRBJ2-3|TRBV5-1
TGCGCCAGCAGCTTTCATGGGAGGTCGGTCCTTGATACGCAGTATTTT
CASSFHGRSVLDTQYF
>NA|once|TRBJ1-4|TRBV13
TGTGCCAGCTCACTTCAAAAGGGGGTTATAGGAAATGAAAAACTGTTTTTT
CASSLQKGVIGNEKLFF
>NA|NA|TRBJ1-2|TRBV28
TGTGCCAGCAGTCCTCACTCGTCAGGATCTGGCTACACCTTC
CASSPHSSGSGYTF
>NA|NA|TRBJ1-3|TRBV2
TGTGCCAGTAACCAACGCCAGGACACCATATATTTT
CASNQRQDTIYF
>NA|few|TRBJ1-5|TRBV16
TGTGCCAGCTCAGGGCCAAATCAGCCCCAGCATTTT
CASSGPNQPQHF
>TRBD2|NA|TRBJ2-1|TRBV27
TGTGCCAGCAGTTACGGGAGGGCCATGAATGAGCAGTTCTTC
CASSYGRAMNEQFF
>NA|NA|TRBJ2-1|TRBV7-9
TGTGCCAGCAGCTCTCAGGGGCCCTCCTACAATGAGCAATTCTTC
CASSSQGPSYNEQFF
>NA|many|TRBJ2-1|TRBV19
TGTGCCAGTAGTATAGCAAGTGGCGGGTCCCTTGGGAGCTCCTACAATGAGCAGTTCTTC
CASSIASGGSLGSSYNEQFF
>NA|NA|TRBJ2-7|TRBV27
TGTGCCAGCAGTCCCTTGACTGGGCGGTGGACGAACGAGCAGTACTTC
CASSPLTGRWTNEQYF
>NA|NA|TRBJ2-1|TRBV7-9
TGTGCCAGCAGCTTTGGCAGCTGGTTGGAGCAGTTCTTC
CASSFGSWLEQFF